This T cell receptor beta chain was captured by sequencing in a study of blood T cell repertoires in COVID-19. In the study overall: COVID-19 samples, acute and convalescent, were from the United States, Italy and Spain. Sources were T cells, B-cell-depleted T cells, or PBMCs; the material itself was cDNA or gDNA.

The V gene's germline CDR1 is LGHDT and CDR2 YNNKEL (reference sequence). V lost 3 bases, J lost 9 bases, and 12 bases stayed unmatched. This CDR3 has 17 amino acids. Authors' data handling: How many nucleated cells were present was estimated from reference gene primer amplification. Sequenced by immunoSEQ multiplex PCR; TCRdb stores in-frame clones only, minus some. For V, J and clone size, that table is used; D and trimming come from the DNA. The sample comprises some 400,000 clones, more than 70% of which are singletons, and roughly 2% rests with the top ten. Followed over time, Seattle patients had been enrolled while infection was active.

The TCR comes from a woman aged 55-70 years with COVID-19, enrolled during active disease. V usage is TRBV3-1 (or the pseudogene TRBV3-2) and J usage is TRBJ2-1; 12 bases agree with TRBD2. The sample was peripheral blood. The CDR3 coding sequence is TGTGCCAGCAGCCAGTTACAACTAGCGGGGGGAAGCGGTGAGCAGTTCTTC. Residues: CASSQLQLAGGSGEQFF.